The 21 T cell receptor beta chains below were found in one sample sequenced in a study of T cells after yellow fever vaccination. TCRdb itself ran the 5' RACE reads through MiXCR, one entry per CDR3 protein. Here the sample spans roughly 400,000 distinct CDR3 sequences, approximately 18% being singletons. The sequencing used PBMCs, collected before the yellow fever booster vaccination. All receptors come from a man in his late teens or twenties who received the YFV17D yellow fever vaccine.

This clonotype appeared a few times. The V and J genes are TRBV6-5 and TRBJ2-5; perhaps TRBD1 as D (5 bases). Germline CDR1 is MNHEY and CDR2 is SVGAGI. The CDR3 has 14 residues. With 2 bases removed from V and 5 bases from J, the gap between germline ends came to 12 bases. The CDR3 loop reads CASSYGWGRETQYF. As DNA, the CDR3 is TGTGCCAGCAGTTACGGTTGGGGCCGCGAGACCCAGTACTTC.

This clonotype was seen ten or more times. The chain uses TRBV5-1 and TRBJ1-1; a possible D gene is TRBD1 (5 bases). This CDR3 spans 12 amino acids. Germline loops: CDR1 SGHRS, CDR2 YFSETQ. V shed 2 bases and J shed 8 bases, with 10 bases lying between them. The CDR3 region has the DNA TGCGCCAGCAGCTTACTGGGGCAAGAAGCTTTCTTT. Protein product: CASSLLGQEAFF.

V gene TRBV4-3 combines with J gene TRBJ2-2; D is perhaps TRBD1 (5 bases). Germline loops: CDR1 LGHNA, CDR2 YSLEER. Trimming shortened V by 4 bases and J by 1 base, and 10 bases separated the two germline ends. The CDR3 contains 15 residues. The CDR3 is CASSPVGLNTGELFF. CDR3 bases: TGCGCCAGCAGCCCGGTGGGGCTGAACACCGGGGAGCTGTTTTTT.

The chain couples TRBV4-1 to TRBJ2-7; a possible D gene is TRBD2 (5 bases). This CDR3 has 15 amino acids. The V gene lost 1 base and the J gene lost 3 bases, with 13 bases spanning the gap. In germline, CDR1 is MGHRA, CDR2 YSYEKL. The CDR3 DNA follows: TGCGCCAGCAGCCAAGGGGCTAGCTGGGACTACGAGCAGTACTTC. It translates to CASSQGASWDYEQYF.

This clonotype appeared a few times. The V gene is TRBV2, the J gene TRBJ2-7, with a weak D call TRBD2 (6 bases). The CDR3 is made up of 13 amino acids. Trimming took 6 bases from V and 4 from J, leaving 13 bases between them. The germline gives CDR1 SNHLY, CDR2 FYNNEI. Here the CDR3 reads CASREGGSYEQYF. CDR3 bases: TGTGCCAGCAGGGAGGGTGGCAGTTACGAGCAGTACTTC.

This clonotype was observed a few times. The genes are TRBV10-3 and TRBJ2-3; 11 bases fit TRBD2. Germline CDR1 reads ENHRY; CDR2 reads SYGVKD. The length of the CDR3 is 15 residues. The ends lost 3 bases at V and 6 bases at J; junction bases unmatched: 5. DNA for the CDR3: TGTGCCATCAGTGACTCTAGCGGGGGGATTGATACGCAGTATTTT. Protein product: CAISDSSGGIDTQYF.

The sample holds a few counts of this clonotype. The chain combines TRBV2 with TRBJ1-5; D is unclear. Germline lookup yields CDR1 SNHLY and CDR2 FYNNEI. CDR3 length: 14 residues. The V end was cut by 9 bases, the J end by 1 base, with 13 bases between. CDR3 DNA: TGTGCCAGTACCGGACTCCTAAGCAATCAGCCCCAGCATTTT. Its protein product is CASTGLLSNQPQHF.

Many counts were recorded for this clonotype. The chain joins TRBV9 to TRBJ2-3; 9 nucleotides align to TRBD2. The ends lost 0 bases at V and 4 bases at J; junction bases unmatched: 6. The CDR3 contains 16 residues. Germline loops: CDR1 SGDLS, CDR2 YYNGEE. The CDR3 DNA follows: TGTGCCAGCAGCGTAGGATCACTAGCGGGTTCAGATACGCAGTATTTT. Protein: CASSVGSLAGSDTQYF.

This clonotype was observed a handful of times. This sequence joins TRBV9 and TRBJ2-5; perhaps TRBD2 as D (7 bases). V lost 0 bases and J 2 bases, leaving 17 bases between the germline ends. CDR3 length equals 17 residues. Germline V gene data show CDR1 as SGDLS and CDR2 as YYNGEE. The CDR3 loop reads CASSVAGGPSGQETQYF. CDR3 bases: TGTGCCAGCAGCGTAGCCGGGGGGCCGTCTGGGCAAGAGACCCAGTACTTC.

This chain joins TRBV25-1 and TRBJ1-2; D may be TRBD1 (5 bases). The CDR3 spans 15 residues. Germline V gene lookup returns CDR1 MGHDK and CDR2 SYGVNS. Trimming left V 5 bases short and J 4 bases short, with 17 bases between. The CDR3 coding sequence is TGTGCCAGCAGTCCACCTACCGGGACGGCCTATGGCTACACCTTC. This codes for CASSPPTGTAYGYTF.

The chain is built from TRBV12-5 and TRBJ2-7; TRBD1 aligns across 7 bases. CDR3 length equals 14 residues. Trimming at V came to 3 bases and at J to 11 bases, leaving 13 bases not matched to a gene. CDR1 is LGHNT, CDR2 FRNRAP, per germline. CDR3 sequence: CASGLGQELCLEYV. CDR3 nucleotide sequence: TGTGCTAGTGGTTTAGGACAGGAGCTTTGTTTGGAGTACGTC.

This clonotype has more than one count but fewer than ten. The chain carries TRBV4-3 and TRBJ2-3, with D hard to call. Per germline, CDR1 LGHNA and CDR2 YSLEER. This CDR3 is 15 amino acids long. Trimming took off 0 bases at V and 3 bases at J, with 10 bases between the two ends. The CDR3 DNA follows: TGCGCCAGCAGCCAAGATCGGTGGCGGACAGATACGCAGTATTTT. Residues: CASSQDRWRTDTQYF.

This clonotype came up a few times. The chain links TRBV6-1 to TRBJ1-1; D is unclear. This CDR3 contains 14 residues. The V and J ends lost 7 bases and 5 bases respectively, with 17 bases between them. Germline V gene data show CDR1 as MNHNS and CDR2 as SASEGT. This chain's CDR3 is CASTAFRSETEAFF. CDR3 in DNA: TGTGCCAGCACTGCGTTCAGGTCGGAGACTGAAGCTTTCTTT.

This clonotype occurred a few times. V usage is TRBV6-6 and J usage is TRBJ2-1; D ambiguous. The CDR3 is made up of 13 amino acids. The V end was cut by 6 bases, the J end by 5 bases, with 11 bases between. Germline values: CDR1 MNHNY, CDR2 SVGAGI (reference sequence). The CDR3 is CASSLGTHNEQFF. In DNA, the CDR3 is TGTGCCAGCAGCCTGGGCACACACAATGAGCAGTTCTTC.

The J gene is TRBJ2-2, the V gene TRBV4-3; D not resolved. This CDR3 spans 16 amino acids. Germline V gene sequence: CDR1 LGHNA, CDR2 YSLEER. V lost 4 bases and J 5 bases, leaving 17 bases between the germline ends. The CDR3 sequence is CASSPVLLLGTGELFF. CDR3 in DNA: TGCGCCAGCAGCCCCGTCCTCCTCTTGGGGACCGGGGAGCTGTTTTTT.

This clonotype appeared a few times. CDR3 amino acids: CASRGQGGGYTF. The CDR3 bases are TGTGCCAGCAGGGGACAGGGTGGCGGCTACACCTTC. This chain links TRBV2 with TRBJ1-2, with 9 nucleotides matching TRBD1. The CDR3 spans 12 residues. Germline CDR1 SNHLY, CDR2 FYNNEI. V gave up 6 bases and J gave up 8 bases; unmatched junction bases: 4.

J is TRBJ1-3 and V is TRBV7-6, with TRBD1 identical over 8 bases. Germline V gene data show CDR1 as SGHVS and CDR2 as FNYEAQ. The J segment lost 4 bases and the V segment lost 3 bases, leaving 11 bases of the junction unmatched. CDR3 length: 17 residues. This CDR3 is CASSFRSGGDSGNTIYF. In DNA, the CDR3 is TGTGCCAGCAGCTTTCGGTCAGGGGGCGATTCAGGAAACACCATATATTTT.

This clonotype was found a few times. The CDR3 DNA sequence: TGTGCCAGCAATGACAGGGAGCGGAACCAGCCCCAGCATTTT. Residues: CASNDRERNQPQHF. V and J are TRBV6-6 and TRBJ1-5; 7 bases are a match to TRBD1. There are 14 residues in the CDR3. Germline V gene sequence: CDR1 MNHNY, CDR2 SVGAGI (reference sequence). J lost 7 bases, V lost 7 bases, and 10 bases had no gene match.

This clonotype was counted only a few times. The CDR3 sequence is CASSLAGGINNEQFF. The CDR3 DNA reads as TGTGCCAGCAGCTTAGCGGGGGGCATCAACAATGAGCAGTTCTTC. The rearrangement joins TRBV7-3 to TRBJ2-1, with 8 bases that match TRBD2. The CDR3 length is 15 residues. Germline CDR1 and CDR2: SGHTA and FQGTGA. Trimming took 2 bases from V and 5 from J; bases not matched to a gene: 5.

The V gene is TRBV20-1, the J gene TRBJ1-1; 12 bases are a match to TRBD1. This CDR3 is built from 15 residues. The V gene end was trimmed by 6 bases and the J gene end by 6 bases; junction bases not matched to a gene: 11. In germline, CDR1 is DFQATT, CDR2 SNEGSKA (reference sequence). CDR3 protein: CSARYRDRGLAEAFF. The CDR3 DNA reads TGCAGTGCCCGTTACCGGGACAGGGGGCTCGCTGAAGCTTTCTTT.

V and J are TRBV7-2 and TRBJ2-7, with 10 nucleotides matching TRBD1. With V trimmed by 0 bases and J by 0 bases, 5 bases remained unmatched. There are 17 residues in the CDR3. Germline V gene data show CDR1 as SGHTA and CDR2 as FQGNSA. The CDR3: CASSLAQTGGGSYEQYF. In DNA, the CDR3 is TGTGCCAGCAGCTTAGCTCAGACAGGGGGCGGCTCCTACGAGCAGTACTTC.